This T cell receptor (beta chain) was sequenced during a study of T cell responses to AZD1222 COVID-19 vaccine. Study as a whole: Second doses at about 4 or about 12 weeks were pooled.

On this clone: Its target is not known.

Germline values: CDR1 KGHDR, CDR2 SFDVKD. The CDR3 extends over 14 amino acids. The V gene lost 3 bases and the J gene lost 4 bases, with 10 bases spanning the gap. Overall study results and limits: Compared with day 0, the breadth and depth of the Spike-specific TCR repertoire rose significantly after two doses of AZD1222. The donor group comprised mostly white British people and more females; the analysis possibly underestimated clonal diversity.

Sequencing was performed with immunoSEQ multiplex PCR; in TCRdb, only in-frame clones are kept and a portion is missing. The sample yields under 95,000 clones, over 75% seen once. The chain links TRBV24-1 to TRBJ2-3; D perhaps matches TRBD1 (5 bases). The specimen was peripheral blood, collected on day 0 of AZD1222 vaccination. The clonotype comes from an adult in good health. CDR3 nucleotide sequence: TGTGCCACCAGTGATGCAGGGATCCCAGATACGCAGTATTTT. It encodes CATSDAGIPDTQYF.